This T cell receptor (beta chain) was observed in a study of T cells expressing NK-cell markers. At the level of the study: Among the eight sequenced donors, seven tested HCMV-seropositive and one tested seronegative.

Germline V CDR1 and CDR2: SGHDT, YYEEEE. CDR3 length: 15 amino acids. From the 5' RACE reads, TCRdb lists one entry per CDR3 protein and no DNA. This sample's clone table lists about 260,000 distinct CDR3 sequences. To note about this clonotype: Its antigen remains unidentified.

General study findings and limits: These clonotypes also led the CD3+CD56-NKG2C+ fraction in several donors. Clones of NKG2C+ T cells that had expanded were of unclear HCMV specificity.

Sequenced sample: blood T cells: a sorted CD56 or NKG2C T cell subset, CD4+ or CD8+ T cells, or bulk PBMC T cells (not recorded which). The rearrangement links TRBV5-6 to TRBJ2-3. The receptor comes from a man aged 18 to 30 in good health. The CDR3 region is CASSFLQSGTDTQYF.